This T cell receptor (beta chain) was recovered during a study of T cell responses to AZD1222 COVID-19 vaccine. Study-wide points: None of the repertoires were sampled until the peak T cell response had passed. Donors were mostly white British, more females; clonal diversity possibly underestimated. Across the whole spike, CD4 TCRs peaked at regions 160-218 and 743-854. Baseline serology detected seropositivity in only a handful of AZD1222 recipients.

Points on this clone: Its cognate antigen is unknown.

The CDR3 contains 14 residues. Germline CDR1 reads MNHEY; CDR2 reads SVGEGT. Unmatched junction bases numbered 3, after V lost 2 bases and J lost 7 bases. Method: immunoSEQ multiplex PCR; TCRdb's copy keeps in-frame clones and lacks some. The data contain fewer than 110,000 clones, 85% to 90% of them seen just once; the ten biggest clones take up 1.4%. This material consisted of peripheral blood, taken on day 0 of AZD1222 vaccination. This receptor was taken from an adult in good health. J is TRBJ1-5 and V is TRBV6-2 or TRBV6-3, with 9 bases matching TRBD1. CDR3 nucleotide sequence: TGTGCCAGCAGTTACCTGGGACAGGGACAGCCCCAGCATTTT. This sequence encodes CASSYLGQGQPQHF.